This T cell receptor beta chain was sequenced during a study of T cell responses to AZD1222 COVID-19 vaccine. General study findings and limits: Repertoire samples came only from after the peak T cell response. Baseline antibody screening turned up just a handful of seropositive AZD1222 recipients.

With regard to this clone: Its antigen is not identified.

The CDR3 has 15 residues. The germline V and J ends were trimmed by 1 base and 0 bases, with 8 bases remaining between them. CDR1 and CDR2 from the germline V gene are KGHSH and LQKENI. Sequenced by immunoSEQ multiplex PCR; TCRdb stores in-frame clones only, minus some. The sample records approximately 100,000 clones, around nine tenths being singletons. The chain uses TRBV18 and TRBJ2-3; no reliable D call. The material sequenced was peripheral blood, taken on day 0 of AZD1222 vaccination. The TCR was taken from an adult in good health. CDR3: CASSPRPSSTDTQYF. The CDR3 DNA reads as TGTGCCAGCTCACCACGGCCTTCTAGCACAGATACGCAGTATTTT.